These 23 T cell receptor beta chains originate from one sample sequenced in a study of regulatory T cells in long-lasting Graves disease. Time point reported: newly diagnosed GD, antithyroid drugs for less than 3 months. RNA isolated from PBMCs was used to make the TCR library. Construction of TCR beta libraries relied on iRepertoire HTBI primers and on Arm-PCR targeting CDR3 regions. TCRdb recomputed calls from the multiplex PCR reads with MiXCR, one row per CDR3 protein. The table has 530,000 or so distinct CDR3 sequences, 16% seen once. These data also formed part of another study, on T cells in Graves' hyperthyroidism and ophthalmopathy.

The starting material was peripheral blood mononuclear cells (PBMCs), obtained at new diagnosis, from a patient treated with antithyroid drugs. These receptors were collected from a man between 18 and 29 years old with Graves disease.

This clonotype appeared a few times. The V and J genes are TRBV5-1 and TRBJ1-1; a weak D match, TRBD1 (6 bases). This CDR3 contains 15 residues. Germline V gene sequence: CDR1 SGHRS, CDR2 YFSETQ. V lost 5 bases and J lost 4, with 18 bases in between. The CDR3 loop is CASRLASGGGTEAFF. Here the CDR3 DNA reads TGCGCCAGCAGGCTGGCGTCGGGGGGCGGCACTGAAGCTTTCTTT.

Of note for this clonotype: With a far larger clone one base away, a read error is the likely cause. This chain links TRBV5-6 with TRBJ2-1; D remains ambiguous. V lost 2 bases and J lost 7, with 4 bases in between. In germline, CDR1 is SGHDT, CDR2 YYEEEE. CDR3 length: 11 residues. CDR3 region: CASSFANEQFF. CDR3 sequence (DNA): TGTGCCAGCAGCTTCGCAAATGAGCAGTTCTTC. The full variable domain, with the rest looked up from reference TRBV5-6 and TRBJ2-1, is DAGVTQSPTHLIKTRGQQVTLRCSPKSGHDTVSWYQQALGQGPQFIFQYYEEEERQRGNFPDRFSGHQFPNYSSELNVNALLLGDSALYLCASSFANEQFFGPGTRLTVL.

This clonotype was seen a handful of times. The rearrangement links TRBV20-1 to TRBJ2-7; a possible D gene is TRBD2 (5 bases). V was pared by 2 bases and J by 2 bases, with 10 bases between. The CDR3 totals 13 residues. The germline V gene encodes CDR1 DFQATT and CDR2 SNEGSKA (reference sequence). CDR3 bases: TGCAGTGCTAGATCCAGCGGCCCCTACGAGCAGTACTTC. Its protein product is CSARSSGPYEQYF.

This clonotype was counted between two and nine times. This chain uses TRBV5-1 with TRBJ2-2; 7 bases fit TRBD2. Germline V gene data show CDR1 as SGHRS and CDR2 as YFSETQ. J lost 2 bases, V lost 4 bases, and 5 bases had no gene match. This CDR3 is 15 amino acids long. This CDR3 is CASSRSGANTGELFF. The CDR3 nucleotides read TGCGCCAGCAGCCGGAGCGGGGCAAACACCGGGGAGCTGTTTTTT.

The sample holds many counts of this clonotype. The gene calls are TRBV20-1 and TRBJ2-7; D is tentatively TRBD1 or TRBD2 (5 bases each). V was shortened by 5 bases and J by 4 bases, with 12 bases between the two germline ends. This CDR3 comprises 12 residues. Germline V lookup: CDR1 DFQATT, CDR2 SNEGSKA (reference sequence). CDR3 in DNA: TGCAGTGCTGGCCGGGGCCGGTACGAGCAGTACTTC. It encodes CSAGRGRYEQYF.

This clonotype came up a few times. This chain connects TRBV24-1 to TRBJ2-1, with 11 bases identical to TRBD2. This CDR3 has 16 amino acids. The V and J ends lost 2 bases and 9 bases, in that order; junction bases with no gene match: 8. Germline V lookup: CDR1 KGHDR, CDR2 SFDVKD. The CDR3 DNA reads as TGTGCCACCAGTGATTCCGTAGCGGGAGGGGGAGGTGAGCAGTTCTTC. Residues: CATSDSVAGGGGEQFF.

This clonotype was counted between two and nine times. This chain joins TRBV19 and TRBJ2-2, with D uncertain. The germline CDR1 and CDR2 sequences are LNHDA and SQIVND (reference sequence). V was pared by 3 bases and J by 6 bases, with 20 bases between. The length of the CDR3 is 17 residues. The CDR3 bases are TGTGCCAGTAGTATTGAAGGCGGTAGGGTAGGTGCCGGGGAGCTGTTTTTT. It is translated as CASSIEGGRVGAGELFF. The full variable domain, rest sourced from reference TRBV19 and TRBJ2-2, is DGGITQSPKYLFRKEGQNVTLSCEQNLNHDAMYWYRQDPGQGLRLIYYSQIVNDFQKGDIAEGYSVSREKKESFPLTVTSAQKNPTAFYLCASSIEGGRVGAGELFFGEGSRLTVL.

This clonotype was detected ten times or more. The V and J genes are TRBV27 and TRBJ1-2, with 7 bases matching TRBD1. V was clipped by 5 bases and J by 5 bases; unmatched bases: 5. The length of the CDR3 is 13 residues. Per the germline V gene, CDR1 is MNHEY and CDR2 is SMNVEV (reference sequence). The CDR3: CASSEQGRYGYTF. CDR3 in DNA: TGTGCCAGCAGTGAACAGGGGCGGTATGGCTACACCTTC.

This clonotype was seen only a few times. V is TRBV7-7 and J is TRBJ2-2; D might be TRBD1 (7 bases). In germline, CDR1 is SSHAT, CDR2 FNYEAQ (reference sequence). The length of the CDR3 is 14 residues. In nucleotides, the CDR3 is TGTGCTAGCGGCTTAGCGACAGGGAACGGGGAGCTGTTTTTT. Amino acid sequence: CASGLATGNGELFF.

This clonotype showed up just a few times. This sequence joins TRBV10-1 and TRBJ2-1; TRBD2 agrees at 8 bases. Germline V gene lookup returns CDR1 WNHNN and CDR2 SYGVQD (reference sequence). The J segment lost 5 bases and the V segment lost 2 bases, leaving 5 bases of the junction unmatched. The CDR3 is 15 residues long. CDR3 DNA: TGCGCCAGCAGTGAGGTTGGTAGCGGGGACAATGAGCAGTTCTTC. This encodes CASSEVGSGDNEQFF.

The rearrangement uses TRBV6-9 and TRBJ2-7, with 8 positions matching TRBD2. Losses at the gene ends were 3 bases for V and 7 bases for J; bases not matched to a gene: 8. The CDR3 is made up of 14 amino acids. Germline CDR1 MNHGY, CDR2 SVAAGI. CDR3 loop: CASSYPGRGSEQYF. The CDR3 nucleotides read TGTGCCAGCAGTTACCCCGGGAGGGGGTCAGAGCAGTACTTC.

This clonotype was counted a few times. This chain links TRBV11-2 with TRBJ2-3, with 9 bases matching TRBD2. The germline gives CDR1 SGHAT, CDR2 FQNNGV. This CDR3 spans 16 amino acids. V shed 5 bases, J shed 4 bases, and the junction held 10 bases outside the gene matches. CDR3 nucleotide sequence: TGTGCCAGCAGCCAAGTAGTAGCGGGAGACCCAGATACGCAGTATTTT. Translated, it gives CASSQVVAGDPDTQYF.

Ten or more counts support this clonotype. The chain carries TRBV6-9 and TRBJ2-7; the D gene is possibly TRBD2 (5 bases). The length of the CDR3 is 16 residues. Germline values: CDR1 MNHGY, CDR2 SVAAGI. The V end lost 3 bases, the J end lost 0 bases, and 15 bases lay between the germline ends. CDR3 residues: CASSYSPLGSSYEQYF. As DNA, the CDR3 is TGTGCCAGCAGTTACTCCCCGCTGGGGAGCTCCTACGAGCAGTACTTC.

Regarding this clonotype: A much larger clone sits a single nucleotide away, making a read error possible. The J gene is TRBJ2-7, the V gene TRBV2; possibly TRBD1 or TRBD2 for D (7 bases each). The germline V gene has CDR1 SNHLY and CDR2 FYNNEI. This CDR3 spans 13 amino acids. CDR3 sequence: CTSSGTEAYEQYF. The CDR3 DNA sequence: TGTACCAGCAGCGGGACAGAAGCCTACGAGCAGTACTTC.

Ten or more counts support this clonotype. The V and J genes are TRBV28 and TRBJ1-5, with TRBD1 matching over 9 bases. Trimming took 6 bases from V and 3 from J; bases not matched to a gene: 3. The CDR3 consists of 14 residues. Germline CDR1 is MDHEN and CDR2 is SYDVKM. The CDR3 loop reads CASRRTGVNQPQHF. CDR3 coding DNA: TGTGCCAGCAGACGGACAGGGGTCAATCAGCCCCAGCATTTT. Based on the CDR3 plus reference TRBV28 and TRBJ1-5, the full variable domain is DVKVTQSSRYLVKRTGEKVFLECVQDMDHENMFWYRQDPGLGLRLIYFSYDVKMKEKGDIPEGYSVSREKKERFSLILESASTNQTSMYLCASRRTGVNQPQHFGDGTRLSIL.

The V call is TRBV5-1, the J call TRBJ2-5, with D possibly matching TRBD2 (7 bases). This CDR3 region has 16 residues. V was clipped by 0 bases and J by 4 bases, with 16 bases between them. Germline V gene lookup returns CDR1 SGHRS and CDR2 YFSETQ. The CDR3: CASSLESSGGGETQYF. CDR3 bases: TGCGCCAGCAGCTTGGAGTCTAGCGGAGGGGGAGAGACCCAGTACTTC.

At least ten counts were recorded for this clonotype. The junction differs from germline at one of its ends, possibly a read error. DNA for the CDR3: TGTGCCAGCAGCTTAGAGGTTTACGAGCAGTACTTC. This sequence encodes CASSLEVYEQYF. This chain joins TRBV12-3 or TRBV12-4 and TRBJ2-7, with D uncertain. CDR3 length equals 12 residues.

As regards this clonotype: Possible read error: a much larger clone is one base away. The CDR3: CARSLDGTGGEQYF. CDR3 nucleotides: TGTGCCAGGAGCTTAGATGGGACAGGGGGCGAGCAGTACTTC. This chain joins TRBV11-3 and TRBJ2-7; TRBD1 matches at 11 bases. The CDR3 spans 14 residues. Germline assignment: CDR1 SGHNT and CDR2 YENEEA. Using reference TRBV11-3 and TRBJ2-7 for the parts outside the CDR3, the full variable domain is EAGVVQSPRYKIIEKKQPVAFWCNPISGHNTLYWYLQNLGQGPELLIRYENEEAVDDSQLPKDRFSAERLKGVDSTLKIQPAELGDSAVYLCARSLDGTGGEQYFGPGTRLTVT.

Of note for this clonotype: A read error may be the cause here, since a much bigger clone is one base away. The rearrangement joins TRBV12-3 or TRBV12-4 to TRBJ2-1; 9 bases are a match to TRBD1. The CDR3 has 14 residues. The CDR3 loop is CACSSGTGPNEQFF. The CDR3, as DNA: TGTGCCTGCAGTTCCGGGACAGGGCCAAATGAGCAGTTCTTC.

There are a few counts of this clonotype. The gene calls are TRBV7-9 and TRBJ1-6; D may be TRBD1 (5 bases). Per the germline V gene, CDR1 is SEHNR and CDR2 is FQNEAQ (reference sequence). This CDR3 has 18 amino acids. Trimming removed 3 bases from V and 9 bases from J, with 24 bases in between. The CDR3 DNA sequence: TGTGCCAGCAGCTTCCGGGACCGAAAAACTGGGGGACGTTCACCCCTCCACTTT. It codes for CASSFRDRKTGGRSPLHF.

This clonotype was seen ten or more times. The J gene is TRBJ1-1, the V gene TRBV30; possible D gene TRBD1, 5 bases. This CDR3 has 16 residues. V was trimmed by 2 bases and J by 1 base, leaving 17 bases between them. In germline, CDR1 is GTSNPN, CDR2 SVGIG (reference sequence). The CDR3 here is CAWSFPGGMGNTEAFF. The CDR3, as DNA: TGTGCCTGGAGTTTCCCGGGGGGGATGGGGAACACTGAAGCTTTCTTT.

This clonotype was seen at least ten times. CDR3 coding DNA: TGTGCCAGCAGCGCAGGGGCCACTGAAGCTTTCTTT. Its protein product is CASSAGATEAFF. The V call is TRBV11-2, the J call TRBJ1-1, with D perhaps TRBD1 (6 bases). From germline, CDR1 is SGHAT and CDR2 FQNNGV. This CDR3 has 12 amino acids. Deletions cut 5 bases from V and 4 bases from J, with 8 bases between.

The chain employs TRBV29-1 and TRBJ1-2, with no clear D. Per the germline V gene, CDR1 is SQVTM and CDR2 is ANQGSEA. Deletions cut 1 base from V and 8 bases from J, with 17 bases between. The length of the CDR3 is 14 residues. CDR3 in DNA: TGCAGCGTTGAAGGCTGGGCCGGGCCGTGCGGCTACACCTTC. This sequence encodes CSVEGWAGPCGYTF.